This TCR beta chain was recovered during a study of blood T cell repertoires in COVID-19. Study as a whole: Acute-phase and convalescent COVID-19 samples originated in the United States, Italy and Spain. Sources were T cells, B-cell-depleted T cells, or PBMCs; the material itself was cDNA or gDNA.

Original processing methods: Amplification with reference gene primers provided the estimates of nucleated cell counts. Profiled with immunoSEQ multiplex PCR; TCRdb holds only in-frame clones, not every one. The V and J calls and clone size were taken over from that table, and D and trimming were inferred from the DNA. Of a few hundred thousand clones in the sample, about nine tenths were seen once. This CDR3 comprises 16 residues. CDR1 KGHSH and CDR2 LQKENI come from the germline V gene. The ends lost 3 bases at V and 4 bases at J; junction bases unmatched: 7. The material sequenced was peripheral blood. The source is a woman in her forties or fifties with acute or convalescent COVID-19. The chain joins TRBV18 to TRBJ2-1; 9 bases line up with TRBD2. The CDR3 loop reads CASSPAIAGDYNEQFF. Here the CDR3 DNA reads TGTGCCAGCTCACCGGCGATAGCGGGGGATTACAATGAGCAGTTCTTC.